This TCR beta chain was sequenced during a study of blood T cells in healthy people across ages. General study points: Diversity was higher, and naive CD4+ cells more numerous, in long-lived donors than in aged donors.

Per sample, extraction of total RNA gave at least 5.5 micrograms in every case. A sample-barcoded 5' primer and a J-beta primer mix were used in a second PCR of about 7 to 12 cycles. TCRdb passed the 5' RACE reads through MiXCR, listing each CDR3 protein once. This repertoire shows about 1,800,000 distinct CDR3 sequences, about 28% found once; its top ten account for 7.7%. This clonotype came up a few times. Its antigen remains unidentified. The receptor comes from a woman in her 30s in good health. Sequencing was done on a sample of blood.

This chain's CDR3 is CASSFSSRAPGYTF. DNA for the CDR3: TGTGCCAGCAGCTTCTCTTCGCGTGCCCCTGGCTACACCTTC. The chain joins TRBV7-2 to TRBJ1-2; D unclear. V dropped 3 bases and J dropped 7 bases, with 15 bases sitting between them. The germline V gene encodes CDR1 SGHTA and CDR2 FQGNSA. The CDR3 spans 14 residues.